The rows below give T cell receptor beta chains drawn from one sample of a study of blood T cell repertoires in COVID-19. Measured with immunoSEQ multiplex PCR; TCRdb has only the in-frame clones, and not every one. The sample yields about 13,000 clones, about 88% seen once. Sequencing input: peripheral blood. All receptors come from a human donor in a cohort sampled during active COVID-19. Each CDR3 is given with its conserved first and last residue.

V gene	CDR3 protein
TRBV5-1	CASSAQTGAYGYTF
TRBV5-1	CATRDSPGANVLTF
TRBV7-8	CASSLAGGAEAFF
TRBV28	CASSLLDWGNNSPLHF
TRBV6-4	CASSGQANTGELFF
TRBV7-3	CASSLLGRGTEAFF
TRBV29-1	CSVLRTGGEDTQYF
TRBV6-5	CASKRGLFYGYTF
TRBV7-3	CASSPRTEGNTTTNEKLFF
TRBV4-3	CASSQDNLDSAYNEQFF
TRBV5-1	CASSWSPPGQGSYEQYF
TRBV24-1	CATSDKDSLYSNQPQHF
TRBV9	CASSVASLAGAYNEQFF
TRBV21-1	CASSPRGSSNQPQHF
TRBV3-1/TRBV3-2	CASSQDFTGPWSGANVLTF
TRBV3-1/TRBV3-2	CASSPTGLTYEQYF
TRBV6-2/TRBV6-3	CASSYSTGDSPLHF
TRBV28	CASLSQGSQNTEAFF
TRBV10-3	CAISGGQGAAWTQYF
TRBV9	CASSVMGSTGFTGELFF
TRBV3-1/TRBV3-2	CASSQDLGPTNEKLFF
TRBV19	CASSERRTTNYGYTF
TRBV7-3	CASSLTLAGSPYNEQFF
TRBV7-2	CASSLFINTEAFF
TRBV7-2	CASSLQTGDNSPLHF
TRBV3-1/TRBV3-2	CASSQGGAGAYEQYF